The 6 T cell receptor beta chains below were found in one sample sequenced in a study of shared clonotypes between healthy human individuals. Profiled with immunoSEQ multiplex PCR; TCRdb holds only in-frame clones, not every one. The sample yields fewer than 1.8 million clones, less than 99% seen once. The sample comprised naive CD4+ T cells sorted from blood. The subset is: CD45RA+ positively selected. Receptors originate from a man between 25 and 39 years old in good health.

The chain combines TRBV11-3 with TRBJ2-7, with D hard to call. With 11 bases removed from V and 2 bases from J, the gap between germline ends came to 16 bases. Germline V gene data show CDR1 as SGHNT and CDR2 as YENEEA. The CDR3 extends over 13 amino acids. This chain's CDR3 is CAQRMRTPYEQYF. For the CDR3, the DNA is TGTGCCCAGCGAATGAGGACCCCCTACGAGCAGTACTTC.

The chain couples TRBV6-1 to TRBJ1-1, with 8 bases lining up with TRBD1. From germline, CDR1 is MNHNS and CDR2 SASEGT. This CDR3 region has 17 residues. Trimming at V came to 3 bases and at J to 3 bases, leaving 12 bases not matched to a gene. CDR3 in amino acids: CASSEGNAGGADTEAFF. The CDR3 DNA reads TGTGCCAGCAGTGAGGGGAATGCAGGGGGCGCGGACACTGAAGCTTTCTTT.

This clone was seen just once. This chain uses TRBV4-3 with TRBJ1-3; no clear D. Deletions cut 4 bases from V and 4 bases from J, with 8 bases between. Germline V CDR1 and CDR2: LGHNA, YSLEER. The CDR3 has 13 amino acids. The CDR3: CASSPKVGNTIYF. CDR3 nucleotide sequence: TGCGCCAGCAGCCCCAAGGTCGGAAACACCATATATTTT.

This chain links TRBV14 with TRBJ2-1; D might be TRBD1 (5 bases). Deletions cut 3 bases from V and 7 bases from J, with 19 bases between. CDR3 length: 16 amino acids. CDR1 and CDR2 from the germline V gene are SGHDN and FVKESK. The CDR3: CASSQYWGASRNEQFF. The CDR3 DNA follows: TGTGCCAGCAGCCAGTATTGGGGCGCCAGCCGAAATGAGCAGTTCTTC.

This chain connects TRBV12-5 to TRBJ1-1; 9 bases are shared with TRBD1. The CDR3 totals 14 residues. V was clipped by 4 bases and J by 6 bases; unmatched bases: 6. Germline CDR1 and CDR2: LGHNT and FRNRAP. In DNA form, the CDR3 reads TGTGCTAGTGGTTCGGACAGGGGAGGGTCTGAAGCTTTCTTT. Its protein is CASGSDRGGSEAFF.

The chain carries TRBV28 and TRBJ2-1; the D is unclear. Trimming pared 3 bases from V and 12 bases from J, leaving 12 bases between. The CDR3 contains 12 residues. Per the germline V gene, CDR1 is MDHEN and CDR2 is SYDVKM. The CDR3 DNA sequence: TGTGCCAGCAGTTTGGGATGGGCTGGGCAGTTCTTC. Its protein is CASSLGWAGQFF.